This record looks at one T cell receptor (beta chain) sequence and its context. Its antigen has not been determined. No quality values exist for individual bases; no much larger clone is one base distant. The immunoSEQ Assay, a bias-controlled multiplex PCR, was used to amplify TCRbeta CDR3 regions from genomic DNA. The paper's processing steps were these. The number of nucleated cells in each sample was estimated by amplification of reference gene primers within the assay. To quantify the absolute abundance of each unique TCRbeta CDR3 rearrangement, sequence reads were collapsed and filtered. For each sample, productive Simpson clonality was calculated as the square root of Simpson's diversity index over productive rearrangements. Drawn from immuneACCESS, this table holds only the in-frame rearrangements with V and J called that TCRdb kept. Clones are partly lost; checked studies trace under half to an unresolved V gene and leave the rest unexplained. D and trimming were read from the DNA, whereas the V and J calls and clone size are those reported in that table. Across this sample there are 150,000 to 200,000 clones, with 76% seen only once. Jointly, the top ten make up around 7.9% of the sample.

These data come from a study of blood T cell repertoires in COVID-19 (dated by TCRdb to 2020 to 2021). At the level of the whole study: Collaborator samples came from the United States, Italy and Spain and covered acute and convalescent phases of COVID-19. The repertoires were released in a freely available public database meant as a resource for research on the immune response to SARS-CoV-2. The dataset comprised deeply sampled blood TCRbeta repertoires from subjects exposed to, actively infected with, or recovered from COVID-19. The sample metadata nearly always contained a de-identified subject ID, COVID-19 status, age in years and sex. The prospective study material was composed of cDNA or gDNA derived from T cells, B-cell-depleted T cells, or PBMCs. Where available, HLA class I and class II types were obtained from metadata supplied by the sample provider rather than from assay-based typing. Samples came from the ongoing ImmuneRACE study (first 160 participants) plus 1,254 subjects from 6 global collaborators.

Counted from cysteine to phenylalanine, this CDR3 has 14 amino acids. The sequence is cut down to CDR3 DNA, 42 bases in frame from base 1. The germline V gene gives CDR1 as SGHRS and CDR2 as YFSETQ. V is pared back by 0 bases and J by 4 bases, with 10 bases lying between the germline termini. General conclusions and limits of the study: Clinical and demographic metadata were provided uncurated, with the amount varying by source and participant.

Each collaborating institution followed its own protocols to collect whole blood in K2EDTA tubes. For TCRbeta analysis, collaborator samples were shipped as frozen whole blood, as isolated PBMCs, or as DNA extracted from either sample type. The V and J genes are TRBV5-1 and TRBJ2-5, with a tentative D gene TRBD1 over 5 matching bases. Sequencing was done on a sample of peripheral blood. The source is a woman aged 45-60 years with active or convalescent COVID-19. DNA sequence: TGCGCCAGCAGCTTGGAGGGGCAGGGAGAGACCCAGTACTTC. Translation gives CASSLEGQGETQYF. Here the CDR3 is joined to the reference TRBV5-1 and TRBJ2-5 genes, and the full variable domain is: KAGVTQTPRYLIKTRGQQVTLSCSPISGHRSVSWYQQTPGQGLQFLFEYFSETQRNKGNFPGRFSGRQFSNSRSEMNVSTLELGDSALYLCASSLEGQGETQYFGPGTRLLVL.